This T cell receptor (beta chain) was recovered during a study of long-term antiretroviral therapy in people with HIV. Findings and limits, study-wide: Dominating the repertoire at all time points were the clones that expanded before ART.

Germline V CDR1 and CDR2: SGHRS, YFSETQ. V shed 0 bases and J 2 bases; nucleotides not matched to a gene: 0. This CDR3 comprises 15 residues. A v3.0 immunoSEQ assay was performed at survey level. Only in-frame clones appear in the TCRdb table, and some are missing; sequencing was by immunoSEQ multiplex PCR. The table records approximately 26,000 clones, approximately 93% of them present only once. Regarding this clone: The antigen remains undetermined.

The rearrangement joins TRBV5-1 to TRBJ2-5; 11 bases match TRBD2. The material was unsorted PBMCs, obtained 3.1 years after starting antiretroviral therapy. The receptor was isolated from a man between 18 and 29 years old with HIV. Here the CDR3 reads CASSLGLAGQETQYF. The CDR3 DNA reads TGCGCCAGCAGCTTGGGACTAGCGGGGCAAGAGACCCAGTACTTC.